The sequence of this T cell receptor beta chain was determined in a study of OX40 agonist ivuxolimab in advanced cancers. Study-level results: Expanded clones belonging to CD8+ T cells outnumbered, on average, those of CD4+.

The table came from immunoSEQ multiplex PCR; TCRdb's copy has only in-frame clones and leaves some out. Of about 80,000 clones listed, 84% are singletons. There are a few counts of this clone. Its target is unknown. There are 14 residues in the CDR3. Germline CDR1 and CDR2: MNHNS and SASEGT. V shed 4 bases and J shed 4 bases, with 11 bases lying between them. The source material was CD4+ or CD8+ T cells sorted from blood, sampled in a trial of the OX40 agonist ivuxolimab. The TCR was taken from an adult with an advanced solid tumor such as melanoma, head and neck, liver or kidney cancer. The chain couples TRBV6-1 to TRBJ1-3; D remains unclear. The CDR3 sequence is CASSAAASGNTIYF. The CDR3 region has the DNA TGTGCCAGCAGTGCGGCAGCCTCCGGAAACACCATATATTTT.